The rows below give T cell receptor beta chains drawn from one sample of a study of T cells in Graves' hyperthyroidism and ophthalmopathy. MiXCR was run by TCRdb on the multiplex PCR reads, yielding one entry per CDR3 protein. The sample contains fewer than 700,000 distinct CDR3 sequences, roughly 17% of which appear only once. The sample comprised blood. The receptors originated from a woman in her thirties with Graves' hyperthyroidism. CDR3s include the opening cysteine and the closing phenylalanine or tryptophan. The D gene is left open where the match is weak. Some rows have no size entry. The others give once, few or many, or a class for an expanded clone.

>TRBD2|TRBJ2-5|.|TRBV28
TGTGCCAGCAGTAGGCATTGGACTAGCGGGAGGGTCGAAGGGTACTTC
CASSRHWTSGRVEGYF
>.|TRBJ1-5|many|TRBV9
TGTGCCAGCAGCGTAGGCGGAAATAGCAATCAGCCCCAGCATTTT
CASSVGGNSNQPQHF
>TRBD1|TRBJ1-2|many|TRBV2
TGTGCCAGCAGCGCCCAGGGGGCGCGGTTCTACGGCTACACCTTC
CASSAQGARFYGYTF
>TRBD1|TRBJ1-1|many|TRBV30
TGTGCCTGGAGAGGACAGGGGGTAGGCGGCACTGAAGCTTTCTTT
CAWRGQGVGGTEAFF
>.|TRBJ1-5|.|TRBV9
TGTGCCAGCAAAATGGGGGAGAATCAGCCCCAGCATTTT
CASKMGENQPQHF
>TRBD1|TRBJ1-1|.|TRBV20-1
TGCAGTGCTAGGGGCAGGGGGCGCACCCCTGAAGCTTTCTTT
CSARGRGRTPEAFF
>TRBD1|TRBJ1-1|many|TRBV30
TGTGCCTGGAGGGAGACAGGGGTGAACACTGAAGCTTTCTTT
CAWRETGVNTEAFF
>TRBD2|TRBJ2-1|few|TRBV20-1
TGCAGTGCTAGTAGCGGGAGGGCCAATGAGCAGTTCTTC
CSASSGRANEQFF
>.|TRBJ1-5|.|TRBV11-2
TGTGCCAGCAGCTTAGTTGGGACTCTTTATAGCAATCAGCCCCAGCATTTT
CASSLVGTLYSNQPQHF
>.|TRBJ1-5|many|TRBV7-2
TGTGCCAGCAGCTTTAACAATCAGCCCCAGCATTTT
CASSFNNQPQHF
>.|TRBJ1-2|few|TRBV3-1
TGTGCCAGCAGACCACGGGGACAAGGAGGTGGCTATGGCTACACCTTC
CASRPRGQGGGYGYTF
>.|TRBJ2-7|many|TRBV2
TGTGCCAGCAGTGAGCTCGAGCAGTACTTC
CASSELEQYF
>.|TRBJ1-5|few|TRBV19
TGTGCCAGTAGTCCCTTCGTAGGGACCGCGGCGGGTAGCAATCAGCCCCAGCATTTT
CASSPFVGTAAGSNQPQHF
>.|TRBJ2-1|many|TRBV27
TGTGCCAGCAGTCCCCAAACAACGAGCTCCTACAATGAGCAGTTCTTC
CASSPQTTSSYNEQFF
>TRBD2|TRBJ2-2|many|TRBV6-1
TGTGCCAGCAGGATAGCGGGTGTGGGCACCGGGGAGCTGTTTTTT
CASRIAGVGTGELFF
>.|TRBJ2-1|.|TRBV28
TGTGCCAGCAGTGCCCTAGACAGTAACTACAATGAGCAGTTCTTC
CASSALDSNYNEQFF
>.|TRBJ1-1|.|TRBV2
TGTGCCAGCACCGAAAGGGACGGATTACCAACAGCTTTCTTT
CASTERDGLPTAFF
>TRBD1|TRBJ2-5|many|TRBV2
TGTGCCAGCAGCGCCGGGGACAGTTTCCAAGAGACCCAGTACTTC
CASSAGDSFQETQYF
>TRBD2|TRBJ2-1|many|TRBV7-8
TGTGCCAGCAACTTTAGAAAAAAACTAGCGGGAGGGTCCTACAATGAGCAGTTCTTC
CASNFRKKLAGGSYNEQFF
>.|TRBJ2-5|.|TRBV3-1
TGTGCCAGCGGCCAGCAGGGGCTGCGGGAGACCCAGTACTTC
CASGQQGLRETQYF
>.|TRBJ1-1|many|TRBV3-1
TGTGCCAGCAGCCAAACGGTGGTTTCCACTGAAGCTTTCTTT
CASSQTVVSTEAFF
>.|TRBJ2-7|many|TRBV6-1
TGTGCCAGCAGTGGACAAGGTGACGAGCAGTACTTC
CASSGQGDEQYF
>TRBD1|TRBJ2-5|few|TRBV10-3
TGTGCCATCAGTGGCCGCGGCAGGGGGCAAGAGACCCAGTACTTC
CAISGRGRGQETQYF
>.|TRBJ2-1|many|TRBV7-3
TGTGCCAGCAGCTTTGCCGGATACAATGAGCAGTTCTTC
CASSFAGYNEQFF
>.|TRBJ1-1|.|TRBV7-9
TGTGCCAGCAGACAGGATGGGAACACTGAAGCTTTCTTT
CASRQDGNTEAFF
>.|TRBJ1-3|many|TRBV7-2
TGTGCCAGCAGCTTTCAGTTCGACCGAAACACCATATATTTT
CASSFQFDRNTIYF
>.|TRBJ1-2|few|TRBV10-3
TGTGCCATCAGTGAGTTAGGTTCAGAACCTAGTGGCTACACCTTC
CAISELGSEPSGYTF
>.|TRBJ1-1|.|TRBV6-1
TGTGCCAGCAGTGCTCGGGGCACTGAAGCTTTCTTT
CASSARGTEAFF
>TRBD1|TRBJ1-5|many|TRBV28
TGTGCCAGCACTGTTACAGGGGGCCGGAATCAGCCCCAGCATTTT
CASTVTGGRNQPQHF
>TRBD1|TRBJ1-4|.|TRBV30
TGTGCCTGGGGGAAACAGGGGCCTAATGAAAAACTGTTTTTT
CAWGKQGPNEKLFF
>.|TRBJ1-2|many|TRBV28
TGTGCCAGCAGCCCGCCTTGGACAGCCCTATTAAACTATGGCTACACCTTC
CASSPPWTALLNYGYTF
>.|TRBJ1-2|.|TRBV20-1
TGCAGTGCTAGAGAGATAGGTGGCTACACCTTC
CSAREIGGYTF
>.|TRBJ1-1|.|TRBV27
TGTGCCAGCAGTTCAGGGAAGACCATGAACACTGAAGCTTTCTTT
CASSSGKTMNTEAFF
>TRBD2|TRBJ2-5|.|TRBV2
TGTGCCAGCACTATCCTAATAGCGGGAGGGCAAGAGACCCAGTACTTC
CASTILIAGGQETQYF
>TRBD2|TRBJ2-1|many|TRBV2
TGTGCCAGCAGGAAACTCGGGACTAGCGGGACCCAAAGAAGCTCCTACAATGAGCAGTTCTTC
CASRKLGTSGTQRSSYNEQFF
>TRBD2|TRBJ2-1|.|TRBV19
TGTGCCAGTAGTATGTTGCGGGAGGGCCGCTACAATGAGCAGTTCTTC
CASSMLREGRYNEQFF
>.|TRBJ1-1|.|TRBV5-4
TGTGCCAGCAGCCAGCAGGCCCCGAACACTGAAGCTTTCTTT
CASSQQAPNTEAFF
>TRBD2|TRBJ2-1|many|TRBV2
TGTGCCAGCAGTGAGCGGGAGGGCTCCTACAATGAGCAGTTCTTC
CASSEREGSYNEQFF
>TRBD1|TRBJ1-6|.|TRBV6-1
TGTGCCGGACAGGGGGCGAAGAATTCACCCCTCCACTTT
CAGQGAKNSPLHF
>.|TRBJ2-2|few|TRBV10-3
TGTGCCATCAGTGAAACTAGCAACCCTGGGGAGCTGTTTTTT
CAISETSNPGELFF
>TRBD1|TRBJ1-2|many|TRBV20-1
TGCAGTGCTGCACCCATCCCCGGGACAGAGTATGGCTACACCTTC
CSAAPIPGTEYGYTF
>.|TRBJ1-3|many|TRBV2
TGTGCCAGCAGTGATTTGGGGGAAACTGGAAACACCATATATTTT
CASSDLGETGNTIYF
>TRBD1|TRBJ2-7|many|TRBV30
TGTGCCTGGAGAAGGGCAGGGGGCGGGGACGAGCAGTACTTC
CAWRRAGGGDEQYF
>TRBD1|TRBJ2-4|.|TRBV19
TGTGCCAGTAGTACCCTTCGACAGGGGGCAAATCAGTACTTC
CASSTLRQGANQYF
>TRBD1|TRBJ2-1|.|TRBV27
TGTGCCAGCAGGACAGGGTACTACAATGAGCAGTTCTTC
CASRTGYYNEQFF
>TRBD1|TRBJ1-4|.|TRBV20-1
TGCAGTGCTAGTCAGGGGGCGGACGAAAAACTGTTTTTT
CSASQGADEKLFF
>.|TRBJ2-2|few|TRBV11-2
TGTGCCAGCAGCCAAATAAGAGACAGGCAGGGGTACACCGGGGAGCTGTTTTTT
CASSQIRDRQGYTGELFF